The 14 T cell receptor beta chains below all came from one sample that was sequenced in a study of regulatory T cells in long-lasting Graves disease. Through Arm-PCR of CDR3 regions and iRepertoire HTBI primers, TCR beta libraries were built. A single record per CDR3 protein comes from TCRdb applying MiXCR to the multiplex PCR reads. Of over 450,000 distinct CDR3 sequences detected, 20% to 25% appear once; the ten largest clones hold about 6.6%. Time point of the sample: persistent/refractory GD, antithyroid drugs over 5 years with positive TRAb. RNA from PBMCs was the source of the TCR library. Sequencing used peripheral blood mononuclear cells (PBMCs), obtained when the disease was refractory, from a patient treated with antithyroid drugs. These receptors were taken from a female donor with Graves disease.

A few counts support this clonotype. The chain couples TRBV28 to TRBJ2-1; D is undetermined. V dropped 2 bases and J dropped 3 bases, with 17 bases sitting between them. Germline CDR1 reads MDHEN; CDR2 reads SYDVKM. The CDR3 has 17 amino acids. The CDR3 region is CASSLGKLPPHYNEQFF. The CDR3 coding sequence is TGTGCCAGCAGTTTAGGGAAACTACCACCGCACTACAATGAGCAGTTCTTC.

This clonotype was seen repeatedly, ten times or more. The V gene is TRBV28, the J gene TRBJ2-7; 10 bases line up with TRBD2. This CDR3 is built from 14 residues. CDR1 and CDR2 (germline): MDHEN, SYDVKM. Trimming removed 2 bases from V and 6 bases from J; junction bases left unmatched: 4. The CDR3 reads CASSLSSGRSEQYF. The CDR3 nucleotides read TGTGCCAGCAGTTTAAGTAGCGGGAGGAGCGAGCAGTACTTC.

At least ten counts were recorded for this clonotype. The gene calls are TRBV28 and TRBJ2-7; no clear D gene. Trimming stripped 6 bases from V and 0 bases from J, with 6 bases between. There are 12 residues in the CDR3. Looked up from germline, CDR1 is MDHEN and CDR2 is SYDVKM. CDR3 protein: CASSLSSYEQYF. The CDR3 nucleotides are TGTGCCAGCAGCCTCAGCTCCTACGAGCAGTACTTC.

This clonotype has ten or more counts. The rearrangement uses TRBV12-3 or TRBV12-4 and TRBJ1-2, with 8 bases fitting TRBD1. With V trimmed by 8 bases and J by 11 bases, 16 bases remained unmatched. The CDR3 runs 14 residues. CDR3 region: CASYVQGAPNRYTF. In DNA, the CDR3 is TGTGCCAGCTACGTTCAGGGGGCGCCGAATAGGTACACCTTC.

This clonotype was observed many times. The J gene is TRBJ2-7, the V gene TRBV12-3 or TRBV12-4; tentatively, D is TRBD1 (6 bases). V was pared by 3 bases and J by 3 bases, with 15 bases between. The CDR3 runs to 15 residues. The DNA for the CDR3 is TGTGCCAGCAGTTTTTCGGCCCAGGGGAGCTACGAGCAGTACTTC. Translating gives CASSFSAQGSYEQYF.

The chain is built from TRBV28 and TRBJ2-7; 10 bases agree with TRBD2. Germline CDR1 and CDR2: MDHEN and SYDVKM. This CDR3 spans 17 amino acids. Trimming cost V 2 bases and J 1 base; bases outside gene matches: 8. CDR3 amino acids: CASSLVLAGEGSYEQYF. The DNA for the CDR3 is TGTGCCAGCAGTTTAGTGCTAGCGGGAGAGGGTTCCTACGAGCAGTACTTC.

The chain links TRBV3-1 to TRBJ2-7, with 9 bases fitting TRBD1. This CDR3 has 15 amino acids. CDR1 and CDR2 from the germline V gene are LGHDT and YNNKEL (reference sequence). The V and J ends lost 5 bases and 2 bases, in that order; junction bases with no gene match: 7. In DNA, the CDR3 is TGTGCCAGCAGCGCCCGGGACAGGGTCCCCTACGAGCAGTACTTC. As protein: CASSARDRVPYEQYF.

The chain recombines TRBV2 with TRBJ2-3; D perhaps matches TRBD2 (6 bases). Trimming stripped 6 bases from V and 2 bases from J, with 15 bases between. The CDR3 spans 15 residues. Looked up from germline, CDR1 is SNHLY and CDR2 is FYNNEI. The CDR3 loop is CASRGTPSSTDTQYF. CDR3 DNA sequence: TGTGCCAGCAGAGGGACTCCTTCCTCCACAGATACGCAGTATTTT. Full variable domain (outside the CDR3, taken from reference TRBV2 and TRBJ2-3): EPEVTQTPSHQVTQMGQEVILRCVPISNHLYFYWYRQILGQKVEFLVSFYNNEISEKSEIFDDQFSVERPDGSNFTLKIRSTKLEDSAMYFCASRGTPSSTDTQYFGPGTRLTVL.

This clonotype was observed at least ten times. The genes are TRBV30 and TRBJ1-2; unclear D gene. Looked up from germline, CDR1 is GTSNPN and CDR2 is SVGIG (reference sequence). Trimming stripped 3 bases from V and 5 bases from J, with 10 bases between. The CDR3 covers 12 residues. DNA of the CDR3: TGTGCCTGGAGGCCCGGGTCTTATGGCTACACCTTC. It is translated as CAWRPGSYGYTF.

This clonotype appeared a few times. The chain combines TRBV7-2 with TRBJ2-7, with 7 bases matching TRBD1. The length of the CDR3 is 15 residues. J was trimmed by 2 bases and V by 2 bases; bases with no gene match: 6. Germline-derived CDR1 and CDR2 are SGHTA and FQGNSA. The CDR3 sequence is CASSLMGTVTYEQYF. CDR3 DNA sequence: TGTGCCAGCAGCTTAATGGGGACAGTAACCTACGAGCAGTACTTC.

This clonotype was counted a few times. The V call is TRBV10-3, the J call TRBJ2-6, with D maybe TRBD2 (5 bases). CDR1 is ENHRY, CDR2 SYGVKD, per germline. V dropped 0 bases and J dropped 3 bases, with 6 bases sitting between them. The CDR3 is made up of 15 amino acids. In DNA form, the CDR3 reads TGTGCCATCAGTGAGTCCGGAGGTGGGGCCAACGTCCTGACTTTC. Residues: CAISESGGGANVLTF.

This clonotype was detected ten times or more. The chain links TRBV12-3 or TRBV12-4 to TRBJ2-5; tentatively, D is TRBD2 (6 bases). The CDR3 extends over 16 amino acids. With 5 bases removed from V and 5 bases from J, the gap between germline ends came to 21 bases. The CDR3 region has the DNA TGTGCCAGCAGTCCTTATTGGGGGGAGTCGGACGAGACCCAGTACTTC. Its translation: CASSPYWGESDETQYF.

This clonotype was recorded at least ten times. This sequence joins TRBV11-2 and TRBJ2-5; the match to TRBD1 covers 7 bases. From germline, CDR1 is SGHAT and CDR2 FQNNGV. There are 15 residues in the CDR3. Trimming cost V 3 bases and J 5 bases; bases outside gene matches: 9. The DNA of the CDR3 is TGTGCCAGCAGCTTCGACAGGGATTACGGGGAGACCCAGTACTTC. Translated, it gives CASSFDRDYGETQYF. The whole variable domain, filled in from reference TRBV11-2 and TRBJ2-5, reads EAGVAQSPRYKIIEKRQSVAFWCNPISGHATLYWYQQILGQGPKLLIQFQNNGVVDDSQLPKDRFSAERLKGVDSTLKIQPAKLEDSAVYLCASSFDRDYGETQYFGPGTRLLVL.

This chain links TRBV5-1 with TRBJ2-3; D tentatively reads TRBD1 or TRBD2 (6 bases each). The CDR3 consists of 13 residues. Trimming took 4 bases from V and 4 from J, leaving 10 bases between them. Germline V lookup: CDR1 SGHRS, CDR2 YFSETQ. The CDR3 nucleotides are TGCGCCAGCAGCGAGGGGGGCCCAGATACGCAGTATTTT. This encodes CASSEGGPDTQYF.